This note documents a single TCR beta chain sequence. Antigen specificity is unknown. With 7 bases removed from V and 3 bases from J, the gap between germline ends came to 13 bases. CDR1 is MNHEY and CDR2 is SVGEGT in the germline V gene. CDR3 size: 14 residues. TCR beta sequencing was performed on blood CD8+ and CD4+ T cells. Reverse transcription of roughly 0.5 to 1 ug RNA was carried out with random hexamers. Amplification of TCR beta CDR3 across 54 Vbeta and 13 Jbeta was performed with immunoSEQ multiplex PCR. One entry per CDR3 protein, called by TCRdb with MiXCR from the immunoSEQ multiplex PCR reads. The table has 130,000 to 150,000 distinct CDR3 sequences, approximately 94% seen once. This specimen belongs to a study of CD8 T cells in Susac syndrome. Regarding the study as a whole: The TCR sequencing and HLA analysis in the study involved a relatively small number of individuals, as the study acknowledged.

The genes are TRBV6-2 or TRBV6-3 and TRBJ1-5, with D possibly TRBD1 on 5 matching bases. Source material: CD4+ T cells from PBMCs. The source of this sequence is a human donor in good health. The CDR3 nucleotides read TGTGCCAGCACCGAGCAGGGCAACAATCAGCCCCAGCATTTT. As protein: CASTEQGNNQPQHF.